This T cell receptor (beta chain) was captured in a study of blood T cell repertoires in COVID-19. Study summary: Samples of COVID-19 (acute and convalescent) were obtained from the United States, Italy and Spain. PBMCs, B-cell-depleted T cells, or T cells were the source of the cDNA or gDNA that made up the material.

Methods used by the authors: Amplification of reference gene primers was used by the study to estimate nucleated cell counts. Using immunoSEQ multiplex PCR, the repertoire was profiled, and TCRdb retains in-frame clones only, with some absent. That table gives V, J and clone size, and the DNA gave D and trimming. This table has more than 65,000 clones, around 90% appearing once. Germline CDR1 is WNHNN and CDR2 is SYGVQD (reference sequence). The V end lost 0 bases, the J end lost 0 bases, and 8 bases lay between the germline ends. This CDR3 is built from 15 residues. This sequence joins TRBV10-1 and TRBJ1-1; no clear D gene. Source material: peripheral blood. The receptor was isolated from a man aged 55 to 70 with acute or convalescent COVID-19. The CDR3 sequence is CASSESRVLNTEAFF. In DNA form, the CDR3 reads TGCGCCAGCAGTGAGTCGAGGGTCTTGAACACTGAAGCTTTCTTT.